This TCR beta chain was observed in a study of technical replicates of blood from several donors. Assay: immunoSEQ multiplex PCR; the TCRdb copy retains only in-frame clones and omits some. The sample holds around 13,000 clones; roughly 77% are singletons and the top ten take 10% to 15%. The CDR3 runs 13 residues. CDR1 is MNHEY and CDR2 is SMNVEV in the germline V gene (reference sequence). Trimming removed 6 bases at V and 6 bases at J, with 15 bases between. The receptor's source is a human donor in good health. Sample: PBMCs. The chain links TRBV27 to TRBJ2-7, with D possibly matching TRBD1 (8 bases). The CDR3 region is CASSVTGGVEQYF. The CDR3 DNA follows: TGTGCCAGCAGCGTAACAGGGGGGGTCGAGCAGTACTTC.